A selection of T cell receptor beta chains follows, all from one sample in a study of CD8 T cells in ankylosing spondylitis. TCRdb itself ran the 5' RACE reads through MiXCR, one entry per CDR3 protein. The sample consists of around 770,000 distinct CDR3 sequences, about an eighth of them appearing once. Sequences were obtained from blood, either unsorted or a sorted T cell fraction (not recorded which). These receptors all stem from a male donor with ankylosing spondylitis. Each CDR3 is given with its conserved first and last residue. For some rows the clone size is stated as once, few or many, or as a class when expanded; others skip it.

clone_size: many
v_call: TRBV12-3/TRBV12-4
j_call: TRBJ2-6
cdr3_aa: CASNRASGANVLTF

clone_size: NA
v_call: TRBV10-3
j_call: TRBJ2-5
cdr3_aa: CAISNGLAGGQETQYF

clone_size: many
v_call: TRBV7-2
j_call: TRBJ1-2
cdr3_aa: CASSPRTGYDYTF

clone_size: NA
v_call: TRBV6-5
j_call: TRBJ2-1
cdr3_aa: CASSYSRGRDEQFF

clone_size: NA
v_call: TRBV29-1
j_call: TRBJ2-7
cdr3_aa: CSVAGTGKIREQYF

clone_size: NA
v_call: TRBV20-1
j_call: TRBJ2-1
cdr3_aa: CFWAPAQGPNEQFF

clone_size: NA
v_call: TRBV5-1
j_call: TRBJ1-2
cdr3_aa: CASSLDRGRSGYTF

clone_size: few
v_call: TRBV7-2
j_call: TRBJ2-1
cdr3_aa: CASSLSGSNFNEQFF

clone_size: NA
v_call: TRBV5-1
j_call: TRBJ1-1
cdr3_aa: CASSLWDMNTEAFF

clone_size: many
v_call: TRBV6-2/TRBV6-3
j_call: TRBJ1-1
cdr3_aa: CASSIQGNANTEAFF

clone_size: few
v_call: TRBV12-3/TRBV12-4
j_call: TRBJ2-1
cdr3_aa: CASSSGQGFGEQFF

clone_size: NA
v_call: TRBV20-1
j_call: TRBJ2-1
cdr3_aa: CSARDGGVSYNEQFF

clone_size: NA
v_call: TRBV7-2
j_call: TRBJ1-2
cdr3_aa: CASSPGPGQLYGYTF

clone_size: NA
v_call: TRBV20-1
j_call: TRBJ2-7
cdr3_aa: CSATGQLSSYEQYF

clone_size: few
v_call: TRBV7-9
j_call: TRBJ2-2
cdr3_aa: CASSLNNIGELFF

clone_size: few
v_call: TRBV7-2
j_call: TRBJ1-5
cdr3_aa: CASSLRVYSNQPQHF

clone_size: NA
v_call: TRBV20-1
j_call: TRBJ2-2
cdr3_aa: CSALLPNTGELFF

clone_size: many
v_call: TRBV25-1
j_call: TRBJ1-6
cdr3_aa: CASNPGRENSPLHF

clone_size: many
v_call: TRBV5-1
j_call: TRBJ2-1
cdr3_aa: CASSTGQGYNEQFF

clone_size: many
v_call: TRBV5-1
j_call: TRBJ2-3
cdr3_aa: CASSFSGGPDTQYF

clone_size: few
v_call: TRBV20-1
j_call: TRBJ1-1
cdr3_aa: CSALDEEWTEAFF

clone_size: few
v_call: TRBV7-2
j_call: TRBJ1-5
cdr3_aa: CASGRTFDQPQHF

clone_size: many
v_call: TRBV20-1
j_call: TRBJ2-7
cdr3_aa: CSAPIGALSYEQYF

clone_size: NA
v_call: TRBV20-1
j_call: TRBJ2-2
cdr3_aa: CSARDGLAGANTGELFF

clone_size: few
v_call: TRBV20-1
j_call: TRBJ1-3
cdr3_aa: CSVRTGNTIYF

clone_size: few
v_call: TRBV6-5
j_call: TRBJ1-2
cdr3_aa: CASSYGTGAIYNYGYTF

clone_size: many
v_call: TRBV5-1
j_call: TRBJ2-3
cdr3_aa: CASSPGQGGTDTQYF

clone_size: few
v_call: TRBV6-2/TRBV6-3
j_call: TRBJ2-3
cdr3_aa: CASSRGRGNTQYF

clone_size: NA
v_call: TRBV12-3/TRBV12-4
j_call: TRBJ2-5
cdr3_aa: CASSTQGIWETQYF

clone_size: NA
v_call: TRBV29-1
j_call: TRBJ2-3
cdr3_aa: CSVNSGGDTQYF

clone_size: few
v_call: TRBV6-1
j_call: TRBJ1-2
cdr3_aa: CASSPTSMRTRVSGYTF

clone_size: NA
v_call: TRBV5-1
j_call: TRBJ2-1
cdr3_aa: CASSLSGGQYNEQFF

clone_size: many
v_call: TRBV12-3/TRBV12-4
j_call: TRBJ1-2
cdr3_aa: CASSLRGTDYGYTF

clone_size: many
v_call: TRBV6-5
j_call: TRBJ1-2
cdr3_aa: CASSYSGGPNYGYTF

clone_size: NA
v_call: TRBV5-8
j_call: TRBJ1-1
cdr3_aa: CASSWGRTVAFF

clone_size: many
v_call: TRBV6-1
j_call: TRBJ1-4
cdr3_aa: CASSEGGKLFF

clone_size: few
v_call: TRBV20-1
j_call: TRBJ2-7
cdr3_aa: CSVPGLAGYEQYF

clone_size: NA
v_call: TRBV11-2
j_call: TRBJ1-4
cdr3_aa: CASSLRDGSWEKLFF

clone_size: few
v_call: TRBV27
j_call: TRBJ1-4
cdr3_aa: CASTRILGGEKLFF

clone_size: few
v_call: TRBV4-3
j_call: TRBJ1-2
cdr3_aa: CASSTATGEHYGYTF

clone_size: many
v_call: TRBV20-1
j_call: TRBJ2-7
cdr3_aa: CSARIAGGVTWSSYEQYF

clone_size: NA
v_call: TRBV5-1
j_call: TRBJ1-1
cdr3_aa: CASSGGRGTNTEAFF

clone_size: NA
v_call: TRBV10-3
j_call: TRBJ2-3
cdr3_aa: CAISASGPTDTQYF

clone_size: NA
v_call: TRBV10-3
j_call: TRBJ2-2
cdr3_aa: CAMRQASTGELFF

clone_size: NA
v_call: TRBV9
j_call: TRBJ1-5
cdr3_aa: CASSVGPSQPQHF

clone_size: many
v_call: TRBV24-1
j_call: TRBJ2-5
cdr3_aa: CATSDPRTGIQETQYF

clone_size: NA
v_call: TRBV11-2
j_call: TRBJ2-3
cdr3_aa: CASSPGTSGGPYTDTQYF

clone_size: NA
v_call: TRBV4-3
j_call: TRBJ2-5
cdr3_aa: CASSQDWVETQYF